The rows below give T cell receptor beta chains drawn from one sample of a study of cytotoxic CD8 clonotypes in ibrutinib-treated CLL. Only in-frame clones appear in the TCRdb table, and some are missing; sequencing was by immunoSEQ multiplex PCR. Here the sample spans some 200,000 clones, around 72% being singletons. Sequenced here: PBMCs, sampled after 24 months of ibrutinib treatment. These receptors were taken from a human donor with chronic lymphocytic leukemia. CDR3s include the opening cysteine and the closing phenylalanine or tryptophan. A D gene is named only where the DNA matches it firmly. The size field is filled for only some rows; it gives once, few, many or a size class.

abundance	v_gene	d_gene	j_gene	CDR3nt	CDR3aa
.	TRBV9	.	TRBJ2-5	TGTGCCAGCAGCGACAAAGAGACCCAGTACTTC	CASSDKETQYF
.	TRBV2	.	TRBJ2-7	TGTGCCAGCAGTGATGTAGTCCACGAGCAGTACTTC	CASSDVVHEQYF
.	TRBV5-1	.	TRBJ1-1	TGCGCCAGCAGTTCCCTCTCGCCACCGAACACTGAAGCTTTCTTT	CASSSLSPPNTEAFF
.	TRBV6-5	.	TRBJ1-4	TGTGCCAGCACCCAGGGCCGTGGGGGAGAAAAACTGTTTTTT	CASTQGRGGEKLFF
few	TRBV11-2	TRBD2	TRBJ2-7	TGTGCCAGCAGCCCAGGACTAGCGGGAGCCTACGAGCAGTACTTC	CASSPGLAGAYEQYF
.	TRBV5-1	.	TRBJ1-2	TGCGCCAGCAGCTACGACCCCGGGACATCCAATGGCTACACCTTC	CASSYDPGTSNGYTF
.	TRBV7-7	TRBD2	TRBJ2-1	TGTGCTAGCAGCATGATAGCGGGAGGGGGTAATGAGCAGTTCTTC	CASSMIAGGGNEQFF
.	TRBV15	.	TRBJ2-1	TGTGCCACCAGCAGAGAAGGACGGTACAATGAGCAGTTCTTC	CATSREGRYNEQFF
.	TRBV29-1	TRBD2	TRBJ2-1	TGCAGCGTTGATAGGACTAGCGGGAGTATAAATGAGCAGTTCTTC	CSVDRTSGSINEQFF
.	TRBV19	TRBD1	TRBJ1-5	TGTGCCAGCAAGGGACAGGGGGCATTGTTTCAGCCCCAGCATTTT	CASKGQGALFQPQHF
.	TRBV18	TRBD1	TRBJ1-5	TGTGCCAGCTCACCGGACAGGGCAATTCAGCCCCAGCATTTT	CASSPDRAIQPQHF
once	TRBV9	.	TRBJ1-1	TGTGCCAGCAGCGTAGTCCTGGGACACACTGAAGCTTTCTTT	CASSVVLGHTEAFF
.	TRBV7-2	.	TRBJ2-7	TGTGCCAGCAGCTTAGTTAACTCCTACGAGCAGTACTTC	CASSLVNSYEQYF
.	TRBV15	.	TRBJ2-5	TGTGCCACCAGCAGAGGACAGGACTTCTCGTACCAAGAGACCCAGTACTTC	CATSRGQDFSYQETQYF
.	TRBV15	.	TRBJ2-3	TGTGCCACCAGCAGTGTCTCAGATACGCAGTATTTT	CATSSVSDTQYF
.	TRBV5-6	.	TRBJ2-3	TGTGCCAGCAGCTTGGTAACTAGCATCATTTTCGCAGATACGCAGTATTTT	CASSLVTSIIFADTQYF
.	TRBV20-1	.	TRBJ1-2	TGCAGTGCAAGTCCAGGGGACGGCTACACCTTC	CSASPGDGYTF
.	TRBV6-5	.	TRBJ1-5	TGTGCCAGCACAGTGGGGGTAGGCCAGCCCCAGCATTTT	CASTVGVGQPQHF
few	TRBV2	.	TRBJ1-4	TGTGCCAGCAGTGAACCCAGGGCAGGTGCAACTAATGAAAAACTGTTTTTT	CASSEPRAGATNEKLFF
few	TRBV27	TRBD2	TRBJ2-7	TGTGCCAGCAGTTTATCCCTGACTAGCCCCTACGAGCAGTACTTC	CASSLSLTSPYEQYF
.	TRBV9	.	TRBJ2-1	TGTGCCAGCAGCGTAGAGACCACTAGTTACAATGAGCAGTTCTTC	CASSVETTSYNEQFF
few	TRBV18	TRBD1	TRBJ2-4	TGTGCCAGCTCAAGCCGGGACAGGGTTATCCACATTCAGTACTTC	CASSSRDRVIHIQYF
.	TRBV7-8	TRBD1	TRBJ2-1	TGTGCCAGCAGCCCCCCCGGGACAGGATACAATGAGCAGTTCTTC	CASSPPGTGYNEQFF
.	TRBV6-5	TRBD1	TRBJ2-7	TGTGCCAGCACCTCGGGACAGGCTAGTCGCGGGCAGTACTTC	CASTSGQASRGQYF
.	TRBV28	.	TRBJ2-1	TGTGCCAGCAGTTTAACTACCTTATTGTTCTTC	CASSLTTLLFF
few	TRBV28	TRBD1	TRBJ2-7	TGTGCCAGCAGGAGACAGGGATACTACGAGCAGTACTTC	CASRRQGYYEQYF